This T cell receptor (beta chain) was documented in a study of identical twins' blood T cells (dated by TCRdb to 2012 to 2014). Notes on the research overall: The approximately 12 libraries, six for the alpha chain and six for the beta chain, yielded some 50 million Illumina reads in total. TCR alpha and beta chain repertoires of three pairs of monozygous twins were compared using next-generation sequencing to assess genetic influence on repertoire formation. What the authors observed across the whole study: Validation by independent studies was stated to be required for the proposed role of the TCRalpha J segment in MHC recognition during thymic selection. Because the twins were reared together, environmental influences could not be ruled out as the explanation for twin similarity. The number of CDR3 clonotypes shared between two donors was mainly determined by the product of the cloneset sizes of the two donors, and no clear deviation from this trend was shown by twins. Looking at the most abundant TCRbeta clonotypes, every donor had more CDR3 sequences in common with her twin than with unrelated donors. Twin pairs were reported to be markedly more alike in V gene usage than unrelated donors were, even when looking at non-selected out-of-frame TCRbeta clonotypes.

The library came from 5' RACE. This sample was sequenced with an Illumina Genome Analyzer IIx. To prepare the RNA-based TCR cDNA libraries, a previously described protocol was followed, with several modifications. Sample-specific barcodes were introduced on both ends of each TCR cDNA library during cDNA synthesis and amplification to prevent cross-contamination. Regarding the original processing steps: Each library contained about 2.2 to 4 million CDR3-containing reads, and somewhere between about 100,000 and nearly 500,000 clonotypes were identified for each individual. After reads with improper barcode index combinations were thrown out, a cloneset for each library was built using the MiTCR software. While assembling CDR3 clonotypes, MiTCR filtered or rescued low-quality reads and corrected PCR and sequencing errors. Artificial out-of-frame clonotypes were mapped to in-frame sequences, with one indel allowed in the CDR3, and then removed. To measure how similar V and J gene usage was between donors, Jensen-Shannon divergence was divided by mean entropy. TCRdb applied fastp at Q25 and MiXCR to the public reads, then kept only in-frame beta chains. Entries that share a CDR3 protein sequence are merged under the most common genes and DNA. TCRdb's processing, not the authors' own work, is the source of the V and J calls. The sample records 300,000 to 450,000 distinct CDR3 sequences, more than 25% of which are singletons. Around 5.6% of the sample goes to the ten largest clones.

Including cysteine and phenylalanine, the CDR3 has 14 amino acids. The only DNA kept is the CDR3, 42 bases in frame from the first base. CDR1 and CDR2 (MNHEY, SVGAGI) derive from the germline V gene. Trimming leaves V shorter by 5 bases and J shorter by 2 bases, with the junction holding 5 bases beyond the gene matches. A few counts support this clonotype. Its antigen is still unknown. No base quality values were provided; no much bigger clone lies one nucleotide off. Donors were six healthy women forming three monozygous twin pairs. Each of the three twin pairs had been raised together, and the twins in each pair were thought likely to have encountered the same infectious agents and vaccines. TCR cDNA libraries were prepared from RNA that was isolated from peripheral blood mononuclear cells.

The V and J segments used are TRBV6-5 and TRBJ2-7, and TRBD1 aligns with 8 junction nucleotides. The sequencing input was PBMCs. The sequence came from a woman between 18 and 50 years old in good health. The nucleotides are TGTGCCAGCAGTCGACAGGGGAATCCCTACGAGCAGTACTTC. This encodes CASSRQGNPYEQYF.